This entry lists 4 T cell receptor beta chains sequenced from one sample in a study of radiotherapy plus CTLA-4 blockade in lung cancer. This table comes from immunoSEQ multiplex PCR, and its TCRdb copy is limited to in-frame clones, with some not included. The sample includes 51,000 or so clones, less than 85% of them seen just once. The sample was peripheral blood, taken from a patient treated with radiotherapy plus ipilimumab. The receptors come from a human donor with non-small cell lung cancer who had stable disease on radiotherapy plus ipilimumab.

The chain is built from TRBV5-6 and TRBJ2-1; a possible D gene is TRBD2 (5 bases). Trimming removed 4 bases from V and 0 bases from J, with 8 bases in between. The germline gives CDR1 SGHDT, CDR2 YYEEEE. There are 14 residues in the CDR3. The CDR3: CASSEGSSYNEQFF. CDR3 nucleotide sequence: TGTGCCAGCAGCGAGGGTAGCTCCTACAATGAGCAGTTCTTC. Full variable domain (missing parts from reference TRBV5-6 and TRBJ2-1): DAGVTQSPTHLIKTRGQQVTLRCSPKSGHDTVSWYQQALGQGPQFIFQYYEEEERQRGNFPDRFSGHQFPNYSSELNVNALLLGDSALYLCASSEGSSYNEQFFGPGTRLTVL.

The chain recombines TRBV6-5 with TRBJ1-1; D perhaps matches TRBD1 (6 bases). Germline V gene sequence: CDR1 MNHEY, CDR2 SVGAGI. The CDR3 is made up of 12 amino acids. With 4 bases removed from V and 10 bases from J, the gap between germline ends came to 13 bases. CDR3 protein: CASSSIGGPAFF. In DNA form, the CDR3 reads TGTGCCAGCAGTTCCATAGGGGGTCCAGCTTTCTTT.

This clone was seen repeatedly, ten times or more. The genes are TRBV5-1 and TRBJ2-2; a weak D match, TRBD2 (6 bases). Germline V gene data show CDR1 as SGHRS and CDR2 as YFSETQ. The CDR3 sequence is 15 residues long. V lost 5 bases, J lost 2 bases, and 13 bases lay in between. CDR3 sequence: CASSRDGLNTGELFF. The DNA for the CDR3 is TGCGCCAGCAGTAGGGACGGACTAAACACCGGGGAGCTGTTTTTT.

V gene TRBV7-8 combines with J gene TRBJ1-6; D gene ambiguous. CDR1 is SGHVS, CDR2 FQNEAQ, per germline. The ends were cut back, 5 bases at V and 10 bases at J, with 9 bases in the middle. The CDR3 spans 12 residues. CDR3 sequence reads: CASSLSGSPLHF. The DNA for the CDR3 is TGTGCCAGCAGCCTGAGTGGGTCACCCCTCCACTTT.